This T cell receptor (beta chain) was sequenced in a study of T cell responses to AZD1222 COVID-19 vaccine. Using immunoSEQ multiplex PCR, the repertoire was profiled, and TCRdb retains in-frame clones only, with some absent. The table records about 140,000 clones, 92% of them present only once. CDR3 length equals 15 residues. V dropped 10 bases and J dropped 5; count of bases not matched to a gene: 10. Per the germline V gene, CDR1 is KGHDR and CDR2 is SFDVKD. Specimen: peripheral blood, collected on day 0 of AZD1222 vaccination. The V call is TRBV24-1, the J call TRBJ2-2, with TRBD1 matching over 9 bases. The source is an adult in good health. The CDR3 DNA sequence: TGTGCCACTAACAGGGGGCATGGAGGAACCGGGGAGCTGTTTTTT. As protein: CATNRGHGGTGELFF.